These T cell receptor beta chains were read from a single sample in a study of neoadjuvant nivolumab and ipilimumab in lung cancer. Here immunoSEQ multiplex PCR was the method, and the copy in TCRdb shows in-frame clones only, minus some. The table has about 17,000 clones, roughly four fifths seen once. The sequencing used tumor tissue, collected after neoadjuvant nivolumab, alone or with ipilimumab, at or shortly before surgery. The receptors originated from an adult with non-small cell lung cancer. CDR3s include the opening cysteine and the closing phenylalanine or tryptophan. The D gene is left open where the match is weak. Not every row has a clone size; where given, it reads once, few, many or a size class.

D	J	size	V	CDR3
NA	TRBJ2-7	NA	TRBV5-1	CASSFADTAYEQYF
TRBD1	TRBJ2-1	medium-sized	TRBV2	CASSPDRGRTNEQFF
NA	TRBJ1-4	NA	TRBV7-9	CASRYQWEELFF
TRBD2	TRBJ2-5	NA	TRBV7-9	CASSRSRLAGGGGETQYF
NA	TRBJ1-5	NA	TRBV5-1	CASSLAGGGNQPQHF
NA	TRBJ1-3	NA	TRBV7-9	CASRSPDGTRSGNTIYF
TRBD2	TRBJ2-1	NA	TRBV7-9	CASSPRGEGAYNEQFF
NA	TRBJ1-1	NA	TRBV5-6	CASSSAGFDTEAFF
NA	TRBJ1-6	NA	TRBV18	CASSPNFLGVNSPLHF
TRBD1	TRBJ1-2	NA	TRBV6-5	CASRDRGRGSPGYTF
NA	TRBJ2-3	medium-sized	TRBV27	CASSLVTQMTDTQYF
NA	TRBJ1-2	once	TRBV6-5	CASSFLQGGRPGGYTF
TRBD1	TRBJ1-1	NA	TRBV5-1	CASSPRTGKITEAFF
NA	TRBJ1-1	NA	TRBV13	CASSLFDLVKGRAFF
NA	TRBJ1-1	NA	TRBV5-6	CASSAGRNTEAFF
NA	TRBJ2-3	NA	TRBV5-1	CASSLALGSGSTDTQYF
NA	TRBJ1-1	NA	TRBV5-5	CASSLIQVLLNTEAFF
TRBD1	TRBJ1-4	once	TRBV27	CAFPRDRGRGRGYEKLFF
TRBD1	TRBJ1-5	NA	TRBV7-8	CASSRLGTGLSNQPQHF
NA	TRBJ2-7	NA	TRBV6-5	CASSYSFSYGGYEQYF
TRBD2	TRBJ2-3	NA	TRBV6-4	CASSAAGGITDTQYF
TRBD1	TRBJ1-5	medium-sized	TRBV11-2	CASSLAAGGGQPQHF
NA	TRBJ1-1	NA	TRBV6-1	CASDGTAVRNTEAFF
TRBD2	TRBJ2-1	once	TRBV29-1	CSYLLAGVNNEQFF
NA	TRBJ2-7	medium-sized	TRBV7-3	CASSLIPGTMGEQYF
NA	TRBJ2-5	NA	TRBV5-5	CASSLPSQETQYF
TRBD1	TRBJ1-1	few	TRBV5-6	CASRRQGGTEAFF
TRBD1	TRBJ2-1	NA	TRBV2	CAGRQGSPNEQFF
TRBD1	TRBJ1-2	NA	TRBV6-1	CASSEAQGQGGYGYTF
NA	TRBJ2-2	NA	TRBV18	CASSPPLRELFF
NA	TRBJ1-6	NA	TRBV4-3	CASSQDLGSSYNSPLHF
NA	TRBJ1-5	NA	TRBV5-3	CARSFDRDTGGGNQPQHF
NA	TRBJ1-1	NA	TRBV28	CASSLWDSRNTEAFF
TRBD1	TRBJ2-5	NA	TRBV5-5	CASSGTGPNQETQYF
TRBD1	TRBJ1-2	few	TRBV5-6	CASSFYRGLTF
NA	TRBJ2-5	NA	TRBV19	CASSGGTKETQYF
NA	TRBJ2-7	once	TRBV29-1	CSVGPGNSEQYF
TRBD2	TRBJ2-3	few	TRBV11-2	CASSLDKVVSGVSTDTQYF
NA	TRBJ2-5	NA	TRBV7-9	CASSLNGQSQETQYF
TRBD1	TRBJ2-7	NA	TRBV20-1	CRGDRGMEQYF
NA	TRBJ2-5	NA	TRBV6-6	CASRDTGGGETQYF
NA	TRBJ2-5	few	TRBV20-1	CSAEHQETQYF
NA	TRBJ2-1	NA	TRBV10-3	CAISEADGSYNEQFF
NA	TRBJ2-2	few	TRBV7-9	CASSALDSTNTGELFF
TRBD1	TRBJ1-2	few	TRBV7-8	CAGQGGNYGYTF
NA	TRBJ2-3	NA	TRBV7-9	CASSARQEYTDTQYF
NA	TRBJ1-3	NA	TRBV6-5	CASSYSRASSGNTIYF
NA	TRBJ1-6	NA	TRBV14	CASSQDQGDSPLHF
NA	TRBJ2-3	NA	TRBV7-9	CASSLGSPPSFTDTQYF
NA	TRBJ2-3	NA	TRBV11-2	CASSLSTDTQYF
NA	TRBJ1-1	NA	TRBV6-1	CASSEDVAEAFF
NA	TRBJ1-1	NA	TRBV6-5	CASSYEGWNTEAFF
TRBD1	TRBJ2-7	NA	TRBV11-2	CASSLDNRGREQYF
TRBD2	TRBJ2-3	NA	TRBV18	CASSQLGTSGGFGDTQYF
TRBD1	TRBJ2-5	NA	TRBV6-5	CASSPGQAIGAQYF
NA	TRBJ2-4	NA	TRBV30	CAWSVNAGNIQYF
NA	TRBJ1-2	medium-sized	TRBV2	CASSDQSIGYTF
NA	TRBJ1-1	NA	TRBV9	CASSAPGQNTEAFF
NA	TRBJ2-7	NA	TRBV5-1	CASSLAPGLDEQYF
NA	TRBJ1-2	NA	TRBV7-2	CASSLGETGGYTF